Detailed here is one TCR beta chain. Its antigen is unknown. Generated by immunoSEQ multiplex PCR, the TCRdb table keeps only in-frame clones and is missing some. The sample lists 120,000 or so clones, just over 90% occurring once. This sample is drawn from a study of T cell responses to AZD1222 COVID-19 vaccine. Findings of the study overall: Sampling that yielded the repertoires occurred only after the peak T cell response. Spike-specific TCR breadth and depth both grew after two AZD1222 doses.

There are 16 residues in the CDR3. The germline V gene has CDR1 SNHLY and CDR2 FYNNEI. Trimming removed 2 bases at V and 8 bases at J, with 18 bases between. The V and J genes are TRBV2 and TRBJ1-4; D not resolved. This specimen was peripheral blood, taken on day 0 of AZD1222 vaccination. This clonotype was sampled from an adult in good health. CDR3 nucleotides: TGTGCCAGCAGTGAAACCGAATTGGGAGCGAGAGAAAAACTGTTTTTT. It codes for CASSETELGAREKLFF.